A selection of T cell receptor beta chains follows, all from one sample in a study of T cell responses to AZD1222 COVID-19 vaccine. Assay used: immunoSEQ multiplex PCR; TCRdb lists only in-frame clones, some missing. The sample consists of around 89,000 clones, around 90% of them appearing once. The sample consisted of peripheral blood, taken on day 0 of AZD1222 vaccination. These receptors were taken from an adult in good health. Both conserved end residues are part of each CDR3. The D gene is left open where the match is weak. Some rows mark clone size as missing; the rest say once, few, many or name a class of expanded clone.

D	V	J	size	DNA	CDR3
-	TRBV4-1	TRBJ1-4	-	TGCGCCAGCAGCCGGATCTCTGTTGGGGGAAGGAGTGAAAAACTGTTTTTT	CASSRISVGGRSEKLFF
TRBD1	TRBV7-9	TRBJ1-1	-	TGTGCCAGCAGCTTGTATCCACCCGGCCACAGGGGACCTGAAGCTTTCTTT	CASSLYPPGHRGPEAFF
-	TRBV2	TRBJ1-2	-	TGTGCCAGCAATCAAGGGGGTGGAGGCTATGGCTACACCTTC	CASNQGGGGYGYTF
-	TRBV2	TRBJ1-4	-	TGTGCCAGCAGTGGTCCGGGGGGGAGACTTGAAAAACTGTTTTTT	CASSGPGGRLEKLFF
-	TRBV28	TRBJ1-6	-	TGTGCCAGCAGTTTAAGGACTTCACCCCTCCACTTT	CASSLRTSPLHF
-	TRBV28	TRBJ2-5	-	TGTGCCAGCAGGCGGGACCAGAACACGGAGACCCAGTACTTC	CASRRDQNTETQYF
TRBD1	TRBV28	TRBJ1-1	-	TGTGCCAGCAGTTGGACAGGGGGTGCGAACACTGAAGCTTTCTTT	CASSWTGGANTEAFF
TRBD1	TRBV12-5	TRBJ2-3	-	TGTGCTAGTGGTCCGGGACAGGGCGCAGATACGCAGTATTTT	CASGPGQGADTQYF
TRBD1	TRBV5-1	TRBJ1-2	-	TGCGCCAGCAGCAGGGGACAGGCCCTAAACTATGGCTACACCTTC	CASSRGQALNYGYTF
-	TRBV7-9	TRBJ1-1	-	TGTGCCAGCAGCCGCGGGGCGGTGAACACTGAAGCTTTCTTT	CASSRGAVNTEAFF
-	TRBV18	TRBJ2-1	once	TGTGCCAGCTCACCACCGTTGAGTTACGGGTACAATGAGCAGTTCTTC	CASSPPLSYGYNEQFF
TRBD1	TRBV28	TRBJ1-5	-	TGTGCCAGCAGTTTAGGACAGGGCAATCAGCCCCAGCATTTT	CASSLGQGNQPQHF
-	TRBV5-1	TRBJ2-5	-	TGCGCCAGCAGCTCTAGCCCGCAAGAGACCCAGTACTTC	CASSSSPQETQYF
TRBD2	TRBV11-2	TRBJ2-1	-	TGTGCCAGCAGCTGGGGACTAGCGGATTACAATGAGCAGTTCTTC	CASSWGLADYNEQFF
TRBD1	TRBV2	TRBJ1-6	-	TGTGCCAGCAGTGAGGGGACAGTTAATTCACCCCTCCACTTT	CASSEGTVNSPLHF